This TCR beta chain was profiled in a study of regulatory T cells in long-lasting Graves disease. This CDR3 comprises 11 residues. Germline V CDR1 and CDR2: SQVTM, ANQGSEA. Deletions cut 3 bases from V and 4 bases from J, with 6 bases between. Overall study findings and caveats: Newly diagnosed Graves' patients had higher TCR diversity than persistent ones.

The time point here: persistent/refractory GD, antithyroid drugs over 5 years with positive TRAb. TCR sequences were obtained from RNA taken from PBMCs. In this cohort, patients came from an endocrinology department located in Xi'an, China. This clonotype turned up a few times. Its antigen remains unknown. TCR beta libraries were built with iRepertoire HTBI primers and Arm-PCR of CDR3 regions. One entry per CDR3 protein, called by TCRdb with MiXCR from the multiplex PCR reads. This table holds hundreds of thousands of distinct CDR3 sequences, around 20% found once. This rearrangement joins TRBV29-1 to TRBJ1-2; D is unclear. This material consisted of peripheral blood mononuclear cells (PBMCs), taken when the disease was refractory, from a patient treated with antithyroid drugs. The sequence was obtained from a female donor with Graves disease. The CDR3 reads CSVETVYGYTF. CDR3 nucleotide sequence: TGCAGCGTTGAGACCGTCTATGGCTACACCTTC.